The rows below give T cell receptor beta chains drawn from one sample of a study of CD8+ T cells in alopecia areata. Method: immunoSEQ multiplex PCR; TCRdb's copy keeps in-frame clones and lacks some. The sample comprises roughly 200,000 clones, roughly 53% of which are singletons, and about a tenth rests with the top ten. The source material was CD8+ T cells sorted from blood, sampled at week 24, from a patient treated with tofacitinib. These receptors were obtained from a human donor with alopecia areata. Both conserved end residues are part of each CDR3. Rows give clone size only sometimes, using once, few, many, or a class for an expanded clone.

cdr3_length: 13; v_call: TRBV30; clone_size: .; j_call: TRBJ2-1; cdr3_aa: CAWSQGAGNEQFF
cdr3_length: 13; v_call: TRBV7-9; clone_size: .; j_call: TRBJ2-2; cdr3_aa: CASSLTGGRELFF
cdr3_length: 12; v_call: TRBV5-6; clone_size: .; j_call: TRBJ2-1; cdr3_aa: CASSLGAGEQFF
cdr3_length: 13; v_call: TRBV4-3; clone_size: few; j_call: TRBJ2-5; cdr3_aa: CASSQEIAETQYF
cdr3_length: 13; v_call: TRBV6-1; clone_size: few; j_call: TRBJ2-7; cdr3_aa: CASSEWASYEQYF
cdr3_length: 16; v_call: TRBV14; clone_size: few; j_call: TRBJ2-1; cdr3_aa: CASSQGRSPPLNEQFF
cdr3_length: 16; v_call: TRBV7-6; clone_size: .; j_call: TRBJ2-1; cdr3_aa: CASSLEFGQVDNEQFF
cdr3_length: 15; v_call: TRBV6-4; clone_size: .; j_call: TRBJ2-1; cdr3_aa: CASSDSTGGYNEQFF
cdr3_length: 14; v_call: TRBV6-5; clone_size: .; j_call: TRBJ1-2; cdr3_aa: CASSSSGINYGYTF
cdr3_length: 15; v_call: TRBV10-3; clone_size: .; j_call: TRBJ2-6; cdr3_aa: CAIASPASGANVLTF
cdr3_length: 12; v_call: TRBV9; clone_size: .; j_call: TRBJ2-7; cdr3_aa: CASSTGGAGLQF
cdr3_length: 16; v_call: TRBV5-1; clone_size: .; j_call: TRBJ2-1; cdr3_aa: CASKGSGVSSGNEQFF
cdr3_length: 11; v_call: TRBV2; clone_size: once; j_call: TRBJ1-1; cdr3_aa: CASSSNTEAFF
cdr3_length: 17; v_call: TRBV29-1; clone_size: .; j_call: TRBJ2-3; cdr3_aa: CSVVFGGGALGTDTQYF
cdr3_length: 14; v_call: TRBV5-1; clone_size: .; j_call: TRBJ2-7; cdr3_aa: CASSGGDREDEQYF
cdr3_length: 15; v_call: TRBV19; clone_size: .; j_call: TRBJ1-5; cdr3_aa: CASSIDMSSNQPQHF
cdr3_length: 12; v_call: TRBV30; clone_size: .; j_call: TRBJ2-1; cdr3_aa: CAWDAISDEQFF
cdr3_length: 11; v_call: TRBV29-1; clone_size: .; j_call: TRBJ1-2; cdr3_aa: CSVEQNYGYTF
cdr3_length: 16; v_call: TRBV7-9; clone_size: .; j_call: TRBJ2-1; cdr3_aa: CASSYAGKKRDGEQFF
cdr3_length: 15; v_call: TRBV4-1; clone_size: .; j_call: TRBJ2-7; cdr3_aa: CASSQGPQGPYEQYF
cdr3_length: 14; v_call: TRBV14; clone_size: .; j_call: TRBJ2-3; cdr3_aa: CASSRSRGGDTQYF
cdr3_length: 15; v_call: TRBV5-1; clone_size: .; j_call: TRBJ2-6; cdr3_aa: CASSLVQGEANVLTF
cdr3_length: 15; v_call: TRBV2; clone_size: .; j_call: TRBJ2-7; cdr3_aa: CASSMTSGSSYEQYF
cdr3_length: 15; v_call: TRBV7-9; clone_size: .; j_call: TRBJ1-1; cdr3_aa: CASSSRRGMDTEAFF
cdr3_length: 15; v_call: TRBV19; clone_size: few; j_call: TRBJ1-5; cdr3_aa: CASSINLAREQPQHF
cdr3_length: 13; v_call: TRBV27; clone_size: .; j_call: TRBJ1-1; cdr3_aa: CASSLSVRTEAFF
cdr3_length: 13; v_call: TRBV19; clone_size: few; j_call: TRBJ1-1; cdr3_aa: CASSIDGETEAFF
cdr3_length: 14; v_call: TRBV10-2; clone_size: few; j_call: TRBJ2-1; cdr3_aa: CASRLAGVKDEQFF
cdr3_length: 17; v_call: TRBV7-8; clone_size: .; j_call: TRBJ2-1; cdr3_aa: CASSLGPAGGFVDEQFF
cdr3_length: 15; v_call: TRBV4-1; clone_size: .; j_call: TRBJ2-7; cdr3_aa: CASSQGARGLYEQYF
cdr3_length: 16; v_call: TRBV7-9; clone_size: .; j_call: TRBJ2-7; cdr3_aa: CASRYRQRPMSRAQYF
cdr3_length: 14; v_call: TRBV13; clone_size: .; j_call: TRBJ2-7; cdr3_aa: CASSPRTGHHEQYF
cdr3_length: 17; v_call: TRBV5-1; clone_size: few; j_call: TRBJ2-2; cdr3_aa: CASRPGLAGSNTGELFF
cdr3_length: 12; v_call: TRBV5-6; clone_size: .; j_call: TRBJ1-1; cdr3_aa: CASSLVGTEAFF
cdr3_length: 15; v_call: TRBV25-1; clone_size: .; j_call: TRBJ1-5; cdr3_aa: CASSPGQGIGQPQHF
cdr3_length: 14; v_call: TRBV13; clone_size: .; j_call: TRBJ1-2; cdr3_aa: CASSSRQYPHGYTF
cdr3_length: 12; v_call: TRBV4-1; clone_size: .; j_call: TRBJ2-1; cdr3_aa: CASSQDPNEQFF
cdr3_length: 17; v_call: TRBV7-2; clone_size: .; j_call: TRBJ1-2; cdr3_aa: CASSSHPGTGSPYGYTF
cdr3_length: 12; v_call: TRBV29-1; clone_size: few; j_call: TRBJ1-2; cdr3_aa: CSVTGRGIGYTF
cdr3_length: 13; v_call: TRBV2; clone_size: .; j_call: TRBJ2-5; cdr3_aa: CASSDYRGETQYF
cdr3_length: 14; v_call: TRBV9; clone_size: .; j_call: TRBJ1-6; cdr3_aa: CASSVETGDSPLHF
cdr3_length: 13; v_call: TRBV27; clone_size: .; j_call: TRBJ2-3; cdr3_aa: CASSLSDTDTQYF